The source of this T cell receptor beta chain is a study of T cell responses to AZD1222 COVID-19 vaccine. Germline values: CDR1 KGHDR, CDR2 SFDVKD. CDR3 length equals 13 residues. Trimming stripped 5 bases from V and 5 bases from J, with 11 bases between. Method: immunoSEQ multiplex PCR; TCRdb's copy keeps in-frame clones and lacks some. The sample gives about 100,000 clones, about 90% of which show up once; more than 15% is in the top ten. The rearrangement joins TRBV24-1 to TRBJ2-5, with TRBD2 as a possible D gene (6 bases). The sequence was obtained from an adult in good health. Sequenced material: peripheral blood, taken on day 0 of AZD1222 vaccination. The CDR3 nucleotides read TGTGCCACCAGTGCTGCGAGCGGGGAGACCCAGTACTTC. This gives the protein CATSAASGETQYF.